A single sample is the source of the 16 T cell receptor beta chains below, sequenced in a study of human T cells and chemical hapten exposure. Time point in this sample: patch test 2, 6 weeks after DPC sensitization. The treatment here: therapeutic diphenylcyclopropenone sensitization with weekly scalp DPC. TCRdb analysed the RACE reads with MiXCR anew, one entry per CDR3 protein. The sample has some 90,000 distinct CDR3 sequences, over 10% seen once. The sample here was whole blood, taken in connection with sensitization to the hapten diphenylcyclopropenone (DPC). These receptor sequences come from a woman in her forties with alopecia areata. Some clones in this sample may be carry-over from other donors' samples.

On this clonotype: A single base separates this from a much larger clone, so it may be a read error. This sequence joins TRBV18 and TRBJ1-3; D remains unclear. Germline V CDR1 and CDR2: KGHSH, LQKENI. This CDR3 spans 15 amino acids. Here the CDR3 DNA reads TGTGCCAGCTCACCAAATCGGGCCCCAGGAAACACCATACATTTT. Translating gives CASSPNRAPGNTIHF.

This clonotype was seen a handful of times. For the CDR3, the DNA is TGCAGTGCGAGAATCCGGGACAGGTTCACCTACGAGCAGTACTTC. It is translated as CSARIRDRFTYEQYF. The chain combines TRBV20-1 with TRBJ2-7, with 8 bases fitting TRBD1. CDR3 length: 15 residues. The germline V gene encodes CDR1 DFQATT and CDR2 SNEGSKA (reference sequence). With 6 bases clipped from V and 2 bases from J, the junction kept 12 bases outside the gene matches.

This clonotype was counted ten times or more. The CDR3 region is CSVERGDNTGELFF. The CDR3 region has the DNA TGCAGCGTTGAACGAGGGGACAACACCGGGGAGCTGTTTTTT. The rearrangement uses TRBV29-1 and TRBJ2-2, with D possibly called TRBD1 or TRBD2 (5 bases each). CDR1 SQVTM and CDR2 ANQGSEA come from the germline V gene. V lost 2 bases and J lost 2, with 9 bases in between. The CDR3 spans 14 residues.

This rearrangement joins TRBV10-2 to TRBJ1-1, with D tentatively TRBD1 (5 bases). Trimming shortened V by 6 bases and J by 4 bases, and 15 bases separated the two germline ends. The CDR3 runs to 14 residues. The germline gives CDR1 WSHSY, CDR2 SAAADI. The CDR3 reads CASRWDLGGTEAFF. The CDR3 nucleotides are TGCGCCAGCAGATGGGACCTAGGAGGCACTGAAGCTTTCTTT.

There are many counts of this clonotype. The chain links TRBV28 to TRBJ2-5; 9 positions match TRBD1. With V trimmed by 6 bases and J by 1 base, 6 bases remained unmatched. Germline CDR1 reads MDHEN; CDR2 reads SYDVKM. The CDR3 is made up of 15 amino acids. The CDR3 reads CASSMATGGQETQYF. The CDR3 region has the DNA TGTGCCAGCAGCATGGCGACAGGGGGCCAAGAGACCCAGTACTTC.

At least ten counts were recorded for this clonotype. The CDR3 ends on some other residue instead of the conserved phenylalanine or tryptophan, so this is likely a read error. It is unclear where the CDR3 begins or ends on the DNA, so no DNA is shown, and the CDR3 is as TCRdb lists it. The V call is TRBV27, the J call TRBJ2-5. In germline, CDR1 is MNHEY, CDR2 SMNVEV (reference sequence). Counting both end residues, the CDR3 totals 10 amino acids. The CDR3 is CASSSDMWYL.

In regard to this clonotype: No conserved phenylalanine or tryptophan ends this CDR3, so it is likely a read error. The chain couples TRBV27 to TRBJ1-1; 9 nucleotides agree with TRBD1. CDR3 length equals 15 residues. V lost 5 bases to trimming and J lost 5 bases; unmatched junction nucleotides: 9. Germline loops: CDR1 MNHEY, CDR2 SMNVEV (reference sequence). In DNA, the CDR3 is TGTGCCAGCAGTAGACGGGACAGGGTAAAGACTGAAGCTTTCTCT. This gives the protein CASSRRDRVKTEAFS.

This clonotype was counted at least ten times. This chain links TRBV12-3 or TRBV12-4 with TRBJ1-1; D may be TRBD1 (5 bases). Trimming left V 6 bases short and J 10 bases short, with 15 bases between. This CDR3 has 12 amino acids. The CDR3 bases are TGTGCCAGCAGCCGTCAGGGTGGGGGAGCTTTCTTT. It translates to CASSRQGGGAFF.

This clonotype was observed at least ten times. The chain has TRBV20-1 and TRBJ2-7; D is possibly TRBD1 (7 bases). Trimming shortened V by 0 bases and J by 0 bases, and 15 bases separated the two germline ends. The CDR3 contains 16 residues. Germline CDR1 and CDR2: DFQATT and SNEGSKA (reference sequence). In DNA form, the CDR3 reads TGCAGTGCTAGAGATATGCGGGACAGTTTCTCCTACGAGCAGTACTTC. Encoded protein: CSARDMRDSFSYEQYF.

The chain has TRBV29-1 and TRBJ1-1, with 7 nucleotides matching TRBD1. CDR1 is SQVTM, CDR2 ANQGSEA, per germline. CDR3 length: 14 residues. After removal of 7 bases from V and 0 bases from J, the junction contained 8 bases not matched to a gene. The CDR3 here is CSARDRAMNTEAFF. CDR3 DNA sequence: TGCAGCGCTCGGGACAGAGCCATGAACACTGAAGCTTTCTTT.

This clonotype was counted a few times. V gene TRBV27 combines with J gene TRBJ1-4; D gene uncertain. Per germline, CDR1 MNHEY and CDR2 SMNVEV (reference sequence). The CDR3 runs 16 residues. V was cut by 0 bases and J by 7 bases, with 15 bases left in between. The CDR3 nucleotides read TGTGCCAGCAGTTTATCCGCCCTTGGATTTAGTGAAAAACTGTTTTTT. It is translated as CASSLSALGFSEKLFF.

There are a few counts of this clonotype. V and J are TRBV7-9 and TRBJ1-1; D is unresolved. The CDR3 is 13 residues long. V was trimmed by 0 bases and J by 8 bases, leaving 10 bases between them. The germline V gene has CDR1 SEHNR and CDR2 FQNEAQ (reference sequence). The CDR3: CASSLASGNEAFF. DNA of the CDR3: TGTGCCAGCAGCTTAGCGAGCGGGAACGAAGCTTTCTTT.

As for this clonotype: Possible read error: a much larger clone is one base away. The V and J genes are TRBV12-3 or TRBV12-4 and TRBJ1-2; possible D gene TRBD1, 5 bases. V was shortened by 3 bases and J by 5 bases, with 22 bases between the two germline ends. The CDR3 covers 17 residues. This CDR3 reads CASSLRGTGSLPYGYTF. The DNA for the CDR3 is TGTGCCAGCAGTTTGAGGGGAACAGGTTCCTTACCTTATGGCTACACCTTC.

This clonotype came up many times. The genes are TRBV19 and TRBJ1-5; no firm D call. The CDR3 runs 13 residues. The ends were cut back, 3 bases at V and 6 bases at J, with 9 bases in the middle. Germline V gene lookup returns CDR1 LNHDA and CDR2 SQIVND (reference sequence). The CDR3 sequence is CASSMKEGQPQHF. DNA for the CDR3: TGTGCCAGTAGTATGAAGGAGGGTCAGCCCCAGCATTTT.

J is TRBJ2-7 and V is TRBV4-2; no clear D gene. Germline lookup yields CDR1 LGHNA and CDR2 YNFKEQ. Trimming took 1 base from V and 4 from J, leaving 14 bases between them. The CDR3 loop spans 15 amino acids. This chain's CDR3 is CASSQAGARAYEQYF. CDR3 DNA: TGTGCCAGCAGCCAAGCGGGTGCCCGAGCGTACGAGCAGTACTTC.

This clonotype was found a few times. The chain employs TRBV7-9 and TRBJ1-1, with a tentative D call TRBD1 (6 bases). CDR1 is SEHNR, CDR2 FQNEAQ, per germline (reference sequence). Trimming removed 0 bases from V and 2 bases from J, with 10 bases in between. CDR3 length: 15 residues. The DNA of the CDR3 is TGTGCCAGCAGCTTAGCTGGGGGGCGCAACACTGAAGCTTTCTTT. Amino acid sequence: CASSLAGGRNTEAFF. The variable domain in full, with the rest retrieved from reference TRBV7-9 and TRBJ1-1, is DTGVSQNPRHKITKRGQNVTFRCDPISEHNRLYWYRQTLGQGPEFLTYFQNEAQLEKSRLLSDRFSAERPKGSFSTLEIQRTEQGDSAMYLCASSLAGGRNTEAFFGQGTRLTVV.